This record covers a single T cell receptor beta chain. The antigen remains undetermined. A sample-barcoded 5' primer and a J-beta primer mix were used in a second PCR of roughly 7 to 11 cycles. Researchers report that a template-switch adaptor with 12 random nucleotides tagged each cDNA molecule. TCRdb re-analysed the 5' RACE reads in MiXCR, keeping a single row per CDR3 protein. This sample has around 1,700,000 distinct CDR3 sequences; 28% occur once, and the top ten carry roughly 8.2%. This sample is drawn from a study of blood T cells in healthy people across ages. Study-wide context: Template switching retrieved approximately one barcoded beta molecule for each two T cells. Study conclusions and caveats: When set beside aged donors, long-lived donors presented more naive CD4+ cells and higher diversity. Older age coincided with a roughly linear decline in TCR beta diversity per million T cells.

After removal of 6 bases from V and 5 bases from J, the junction contained 7 bases not matched to a gene. CDR3 size: 14 residues. Germline CDR1 reads MGHDK; CDR2 reads SYGVNS. Sequenced material: blood. The J gene is TRBJ2-5, the V gene TRBV25-1; 9 bases are a match to TRBD1. This receptor was identified in a woman aged 25 to 39 in good health. CDR3 bases: TGTGCCAGCAGAATTACAGGGGGCGCGGAGACCCAGTACTTC. It translates to CASRITGGAETQYF.